This T cell receptor beta chain was sequenced for a study of shared clonotypes between healthy human individuals (dated by TCRdb to the early 2020s). Background on the whole study: A couple of women and three men aged 18 to 49 years were included in the cohort. For each donor, three plates each were used for CD4 naive and CD4 memory, two plates were used for CD8 naive, and one plate was used for CD8 memory. To estimate repertoire size and how much clonotype sharing occurs between individuals, the study deeply sequenced the blood TCR repertoires of several healthy adults. Libraries were prepared and TCR repertoires were sequenced by different laboratories using diverse techniques, in order to increase sequencing depth and limit assay-specific biases. Each donor's leukapheresis produced roughly between about 0.8 and 8.9 billion PBMCs.

Study-wide conclusions, independent of this receptor: Across a handful of donors, approximately 5% of naive CD4, roughly 3.5% of naive CD8, about 2.3% of memory CD4, and over 0.35% of memory CD8 clonotypes were shared. Sampling was restricted to blood, and TCR repertoires in tissue are likely to differ from TCR repertoires in blood. Even with the large sequencing depth, rarefaction of the sorted-subset datasets indicated that sequencing was incomplete. Larger estimated clonotype richness was generally found for naive subsets than for memory subsets. The genetic and exposure-history diversity represented was limited by the small number of donors. Based on pairwise subsampling, the degree of clonotype sharing among donors was expected to be affected by sequencing depth. Compared with non-shared clonotypes, clonotypes shared by all four sorted-subset donors had higher generation probabilities.

CD8 naive samples consisted of CD45RO-negative cells that were positively selected for CCR7, yielding a CD45RA+CCR7+ population without TemRA cells. The donors were healthy, HIV-negative adults with no recently reported acute infections or vaccinations. Only Caucasian adults living in Nashville, Tennessee, USA were represented among the donors. Blood was obtained by leukapheresis, after which PBMCs were separated by Ficoll-Histopaque density gradient centrifugation and cryopreserved in liquid nitrogen vapor phase. Analytical flow cytometry was used to check the purity and quantity of each magnetically sorted T cell population. From each sorted fraction, genomic DNA was isolated and quantified by UV absorbance on a Nanodrop 2000c. Cut back by 4 bases and 6 bases, the V and J ends lie 3 bases apart. Looking up the germline V gene (reference sequence) yields CDR1 SEHNR and CDR2 FQNEAQ. The cysteine opens and the phenylalanine closes a CDR3 of 11 amino acids. Just CDR3 DNA is preserved here, 33 bases in frame from base 1.

Notes on this clone: Its antigen specificity is not known. The input lacks base qualities; no much larger clone sits a single base away.

Using the deep immunoSEQ assay, multiplex PCR amplified TCR CDR3 regions from genomic DNA. For each cell subset, the extracted genomic DNA was distributed evenly across all wells of several immunoSEQ 96-well plates, and each plate served as one replicate. For sorted subsets, each replicate PCR was loaded with 200 ng genomic DNA, equivalent to some 31,000 T cell genomes. The purified libraries were quantified using a Qubit 3.0 fluorometer, sized with a Bioanalyzer 2100, and then quantified again using the KAPA Library Quantification kit. Every immunoSEQ 96-well plate was sequenced on a separate single-read 150-cycle Illumina NextSeq 550 flow cell. Under the source paper's analysis protocol: Because only junctional sequences without quality scores were contained in the immunoSEQ output, filtering matching that applied to full-length reads could not be performed. Sequences were annotated with PyIR, a Python wrapper for IgBLAST v1.9, and V/J genes and CDR3 were assigned using IMGT germline references. Reads were removed for weak V/J assignments (E-value above 1e-6), missing CDR3, stop codons, out-of-frame junctions, or ambiguous translated residues. V3J clonotypes were defined by identical inferred V gene, J gene, and CDR3 amino acid sequence. Percentage overlap between repertoires was calculated by dividing the number of shared unique clonotypes by the size of the smaller repertoire. Repertoire richness was assessed with RTK rarefaction, the Chao1 estimator, and Recon v2.1 estimates of unobserved clonotypes. Generation probabilities for all TCRbeta clonotypes obtained by the gDNA method from a handful of donors were computed using OLGA. TCRdb limited this immuneACCESS table to in-frame rearrangements with V and J called. A share of clones is missing; checked studies link under half to unresolved V genes, and the rest is unexplained. The V and J calls and the clone size are those of that table, but D and trimming were determined from the DNA. The sample profile shows about 580,000 clones; roughly 98% of them were found once. The ten largest make up 0.25% to 0.35% of the sample.

Recombination joined TRBV7-9 with TRBJ2-2; the D gene identity is not certain. This sequence originates from a man aged 25 to 45 in good health. Source material: naive CD8+ T cells sorted from blood. The cell subset or site label on this specimen signifies: CD45RA+CCR7+. The sequenced DNA: TGTGCCAGCAGCTCCCCCGGGGAGCTGTTTTTT. The encoded protein is CASSSPGELFF.